The next 11 T cell receptor beta chains were all read from a single sample in a study of cytomegalovirus exposure and HLA in healthy donors. PCR amplification relied on 60 Vbeta primers (plus 13 Jbeta primers). The protocol was immunoSEQ multiplex PCR, while the TCRdb copy is restricted to in-frame clones and leaves out a portion. This sample has about 110,000 clones, with roughly 75% found just once. Sequencing was done on a sample of PBMCs. The source is a man between 35 and 55 years old in good health and CMV-seronegative.

This clone turned up a few times. This CDR3 reads CASSPTGRATNEKLFF. CDR3 nucleotide sequence: TGTGCCAGCTCGCCGACAGGGAGAGCAACTAATGAAAAACTGTTTTTT. This sequence joins TRBV18 and TRBJ1-4, with 7 bases fitting TRBD1. The CDR3 is 16 residues long. Germline assignment: CDR1 KGHSH and CDR2 LQKENI. V trimming: 6 bases; J trimming: 0 bases; junction bases outside the gene matches: 7.

The chain links TRBV6-4 to TRBJ2-3; D is perhaps TRBD1 (5 bases). V was trimmed by 9 bases and J by 5 bases, leaving 15 bases between them. The CDR3 spans 13 residues. Germline V gene sequence: CDR1 MRHNA, CDR2 SNTAGT. CDR3 protein: CARHAGSEDTQYF. Written as DNA, the CDR3 is TGTGCCAGACACGCAGGGTCCGAAGATACGCAGTATTTT.

This clone showed up just a few times. The chain carries TRBV2 and TRBJ1-6, with D possibly being TRBD1 (5 bases). This CDR3 contains 18 residues. The V end was cut by 7 bases, the J end by 10 bases, with 29 bases between. Germline V CDR1 and CDR2: SNHLY, FYNNEI. The CDR3 sequence: CASTSLQGLQAGGSPLHF. DNA of the CDR3: TGTGCCAGCACCTCCCTGCAGGGACTCCAGGCCGGGGGATCACCCCTCCACTTT.

V and J are TRBV6-5 and TRBJ2-7; 12 nucleotides line up with TRBD2. The CDR3 totals 14 residues. With V trimmed by 5 bases and J by 4 bases, 3 bases remained unmatched. Germline V gene data show CDR1 as MNHEY and CDR2 as SVGAGI. In DNA form, the CDR3 reads TGTGCCAGCAGTAAGACTAGCGGGGGATACGAGCAGTACTTC. It yields the protein CASSKTSGGYEQYF.

The chain carries TRBV12-5 and TRBJ2-1, with unresolved D. The CDR3 runs to 15 residues. V was cut by 1 base and J by 0 bases, with 7 bases left in between. CDR1 and CDR2 from the germline V gene are LGHNT and FRNRAP. CDR3 sequence reads: CASGLDLSSYNEQFF. DNA for the CDR3: TGTGCTAGTGGTTTGGACTTGAGCTCCTACAATGAGCAGTTCTTC.

The CDR3 loop reads CASSEALAGVNEQFF. The CDR3 DNA reads as TGTGCCAGCAGTGAAGCACTAGCGGGGGTCAATGAGCAGTTCTTC. This chain links TRBV6-1 with TRBJ2-1, with 11 nucleotides matching TRBD2. The junction had 1 base not matched to a gene; V was cut back by 0 bases and J by 6 bases. Per germline, CDR1 MNHNS and CDR2 SASEGT. This CDR3 comprises 15 residues.

In its sample, this clone ranks as medium-sized. This chain connects TRBV15 to TRBJ2-2, with a possible D match to TRBD2 (5 bases). The CDR3 has 15 residues. V lost 4 bases to trimming and J lost 5 bases, with 14 bases between them. Germline V CDR1 and CDR2: LNHNV, YYDKDF (reference sequence). CDR3 bases: TGTGCCACCAGCACCACCGCGGACTGGACCGGGGAGCTGTTTTTT. Translation: CATSTTADWTGELFF.

Here the CDR3 DNA reads TGTGCCAGCAGGGACCTTGGGGGGGCCAATCAGCCCCAGCATTTT. Protein: CASRDLGGANQPQHF. The rearrangement uses TRBV2 and TRBJ1-5; a possible D gene is TRBD1 (6 bases). Germline CDR1 is SNHLY and CDR2 is FYNNEI. V was shortened by 6 bases and J by 3 bases, with 15 bases between the two germline ends. CDR3 length: 15 residues. Supplemented by reference TRBV2 and TRBJ1-5, the full variable domain reads EPEVTQTPSHQVTQMGQEVILRCVPISNHLYFYWYRQILGQKVEFLVSFYNNEISEKSEIFDDQFSVERPDGSNFTLKIRSTKLEDSAMYFCASRDLGGANQPQHFGDGTRLSIL.

The chain uses TRBV18 and TRBJ1-5; a possible D gene is TRBD1 (5 bases). The V gene's germline CDR1 is KGHSH and CDR2 LQKENI. The V end was cut by 2 bases, the J end by 4 bases, with 6 bases between. This CDR3 has 13 residues. As DNA, the CDR3 is TGTGCCAGCTCACCAGACAGAAATCAGCCCCAGCATTTT. It specifies CASSPDRNQPQHF. Full variable domain (outside the CDR3, taken from reference TRBV18 and TRBJ1-5): NAGVMQNPRHLVRRRGQEARLRCSPMKGHSHVYWYRQLPEEGLKFMVYLQKENIIDESGMPKERFSAEFPKEGPSILRIQQVVRGDSAAYFCASSPDRNQPQHFGDGTRLSIL.

This clone was counted a single time. The J gene is TRBJ2-7, the V gene TRBV5-4; D uncertain. Deletions cut 0 bases from V and 3 bases from J, with 13 bases between. The CDR3 sequence is 15 residues long. Germline V CDR1 and CDR2: SGHNT, YYREEE (reference sequence). CDR3 sequence (DNA): TGTGCCAGCAGCTTGGGAGGTTTTATGTTCTACGAGCAGTACTTC. The encoded protein is CASSLGGFMFYEQYF.

This clone was seen a handful of times. V gene TRBV19 combines with J gene TRBJ1-2; 9 bases agree with TRBD1. Germline V CDR1 and CDR2: LNHDA, SQIVND (reference sequence). The V segment lost 3 bases and the J segment 0 bases; nucleotides outside the gene matches: 8. CDR3 length equals 17 residues. DNA of the CDR3: TGTGCCAGTAGTATGTGGACAGGGGCCCTCACTAACTATGGCTACACCTTC. As protein: CASSMWTGALTNYGYTF.